This TCR beta chain originates from a study of regulatory T cells in long-lasting Graves disease (dated by TCRdb to the early 2020s). Regarding the research as a whole: Antithyroid drugs had been taken for less than 3 months by newly diagnosed Graves' disease patients. The study was conducted in China and was registered as a clinical trial. A total of 33 samples underwent TCR sequencing, from about 13 patients with persistent Graves' disease and some 20 patients with newly diagnosed Graves' disease. Persistent Graves' disease patients were compared with newly diagnosed Graves' disease patients by peripheral blood TCR sequencing and RNA sequencing.

Only a few counts were recorded for this clonotype. There is no known antigen for this receptor. Relative to the germline gene, one junction end is altered; a read error may explain this. The time point label, as the study defines it: newly diagnosed GD, antithyroid drugs for less than 3 months. RNA was extracted from PBMCs in TRIzol for both TCR sequencing and RNA sequencing. Graves' disease was diagnosed according to American Thyroid Association guidelines. Patients were recruited from an endocrinology department in Xi'an, China. Each patient gave 7.5 to 10 milliliters of peripheral blood, collected in an EDTA anticoagulant tube. Ficoll Paque Plus density gradient separation was used to isolate PBMCs, and no further T cell sorting was done. An Agilent 2100 Bioanalyzer and agarose gel were used to assess RNA quality, and a NanoDrop 2000 was used to measure RNA concentration. On the study overall, not on this receptor specifically: The authors acknowledged the small sample size as a limitation that may reduce accuracy. More public clonotypes were shared among persistent patients (around 3,000) than among newly diagnosed patients (roughly 1,000). Because the primary lesion, thyroid tissue, could not be accessed, the study looked at peripheral blood alone. Sequencing and analysis were limited to the TCR beta chain. Compared with newly diagnosed patients, patients with persistent Graves' disease had lower TCR Shannon entropy and fewer highly expanded clones, which suggests clonal expansion. Persistent disease showed preferential use of TRBV28, TRBJ1-2 and TRBJ2-5, whereas newly diagnosed disease favored TRBV20-1 and TRBJ2-1.

Libraries were prepared through multiplex PCR. TCRdb records Illumina HiSeq 4000 as the sequencer. CDR3 regions were amplified by Arm-PCR with iRepertoire HTBI primers to construct TCR beta libraries. Before sequencing, the PCR products underwent gel purification. As for how the authors treated the data: A total of roughly 67 TRBV and some 15 TRBJ segments were identified across samples and were used for gene usage analysis of CDR3 amino acid clonotypes. Filtered high-quality paired reads were merged into contigs using COPE and FqMerger. Contigs were aligned with BLAST to IMGT TRBV, TRBD and TRBJ reference genes, and CDR3 was defined per IMGT. Any clonotype with a frequency above 0.1% was counted as a highly expanded clone. Shannon entropy was used to measure repertoire diversity, and the Gini coefficient was used to measure V-J evenness. Clonotypes shared by more than one individual were considered public. TCRdb took the public reads, trimmed them with fastp at Q25, ran MiXCR for clone calling and kept in-frame beta chains. CDR3 protein sequences are deduplicated, and each keeps its most common genes and DNA. TCRdb's processing, not the authors' own work, is the source of the V and J calls. The sample table holds fewer than 650,000 distinct CDR3 sequences, of which about 16% were seen once. Of the sample, 12% is held by the ten largest clones.

CDR1 and CDR2 were assigned from the germline V gene (reference sequence) as SSHAT and FNYEAQ. Measured from the cysteine to the phenylalanine, the CDR3 is 13 residues long. Here the CDR3 DNA is all that survives: 39 bases in frame from base 1. These records were also assigned to another study, of T cells in Graves' hyperthyroidism and ophthalmopathy. Drawing on the second study: A patient counted as having stable Graves' hyperthyroidism if no progression to ophthalmopathy occurred over 18 months of follow-up. The hyperthyroidism patients were between 18 and 65 years old and newly diagnosed, with a disease duration of less than 2 months. Any patient with an uncontrolled infection, another autoimmune disease, pregnancy or lactation was excluded. Clinical symptoms, serum thyroxine and TRAb, thyroid ultrasound, and orbital computed tomography formed the basis for the diagnoses. For the first round of RT-PCR on the TCR CDR3, the HTBI primer set was used together with the Qiagen OneStep RT-PCR kit. Most expanded thyroid clonotypes (frequency above 0.001) were also found in blood, which suggests that blood repertoires may mirror thyroid immune responses. In cross-validation, a model built on a 13 V-J signature told ophthalmopathy apart from stable hyperthyroidism with 85% to 90% sensitivity and about 81% specificity, and in testing the same model reached 80%/75%. In validation, progression to ophthalmopathy was predicted by the model with approximately 67% sensitivity and 72% to 85% specificity, a median of approximately 6.5 months before onset. To identify distinguishing TCR V-J signatures, a discovery cohort of about 100 patients was used, comprising 43 with Graves' ophthalmopathy and around 57 with stable Graves' hyperthyroidism. An independent validation cohort of about 20 hyperthyroidism patients and 15 or so patients who later progressed to ophthalmopathy tested prospective prediction of ophthalmopathy. The approximately 100 discovery patients were randomly divided into training and test sets at a 7:3 ratio. Thyroid tissue and blood T-cell repertoires from six or seven Graves' hyperthyroidism patients were also compared in the study. Once sampling was done, hyperthyroidism patients were given methimazole at a starting dose of 30 mg daily, whereas ophthalmopathy patients were given high-dose intravenous methylprednisolone. Libraries were constructed in a second round of multiplex PCR, after which size selection and purification were performed. Libraries were sequenced paired-end with 100 bp reads on an Illumina HiSeq2000. SOAPnuke was used to process the raw data, removing reads that contained adapters or uncalled bases, had a mean Phred below 15, or lacked an exact match to the constant primer or identifier. COPE v1.2.5 was used to merge the high-quality paired reads, and each unique nucleotide sequence was defined as a clonotype. MiTCR v1.1 was used to align clonotypes to the IMGT TRBV, TRBD and TRBJ reference segments. Analysis was restricted to V-J combinations with a frequency above 0.0001, which covered roughly 99% of repertoires. A TCS score was defined as the ratio between F50 (clonal expansion) and ExV (chaos), using BLOSUM62-based TCRdist between CDR3 peptides within each V-J. Welch's t-statistics and random forest reduced 500 to 550 V-J features to roughly 13, which were used in a naive Bayes classifier (R e1071). No statistical method was used to fix the sample size in advance, and group allocation was not hidden from the investigators. The paper describes TCR Vbeta CDR3 sequencing of around 130 peripheral blood samples, made up of 43 ophthalmopathy patients, around 73 hyperthyroidism patients and 17 progressor patients.

This sequence uses TRBV7-7 and TRBJ2-5; D gene: possibly TRBD1, on 6 matching bases. This sequence was found in a man between 18 and 35 years old with Graves disease. Donor details come from another sample of the same person, matched by shared clones. The input for sequencing was peripheral blood mononuclear cells (PBMCs), taken at new diagnosis, from a patient treated with antithyroid drugs. The CDR3 in this case is CASSFGQKETQYF. In nucleotide form, the sequence is TGTGCTAGCAGCTTCGGACAGAAAGAGACCCAGTACTTC.